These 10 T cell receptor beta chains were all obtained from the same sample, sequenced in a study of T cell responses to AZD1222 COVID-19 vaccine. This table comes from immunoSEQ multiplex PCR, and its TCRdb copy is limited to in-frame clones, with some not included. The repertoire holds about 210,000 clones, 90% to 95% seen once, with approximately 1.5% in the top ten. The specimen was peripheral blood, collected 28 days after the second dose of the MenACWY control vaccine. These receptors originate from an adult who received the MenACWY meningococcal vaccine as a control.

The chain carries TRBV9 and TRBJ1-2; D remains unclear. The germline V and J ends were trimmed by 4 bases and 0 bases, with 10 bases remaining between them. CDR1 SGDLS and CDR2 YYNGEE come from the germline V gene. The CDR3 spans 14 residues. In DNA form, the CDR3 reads TGTGCCAGCAGCCTCATAAACGCTAACTATGGCTACACCTTC. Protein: CASSLINANYGYTF.

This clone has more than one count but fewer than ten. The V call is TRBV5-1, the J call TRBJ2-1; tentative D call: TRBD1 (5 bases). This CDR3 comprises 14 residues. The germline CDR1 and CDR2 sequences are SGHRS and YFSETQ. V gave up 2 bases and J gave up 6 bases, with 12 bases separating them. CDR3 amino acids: CASSFVDSGNEQFF. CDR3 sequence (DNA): TGCGCCAGCAGCTTCGTTGACAGTGGCAATGAGCAGTTCTTC.

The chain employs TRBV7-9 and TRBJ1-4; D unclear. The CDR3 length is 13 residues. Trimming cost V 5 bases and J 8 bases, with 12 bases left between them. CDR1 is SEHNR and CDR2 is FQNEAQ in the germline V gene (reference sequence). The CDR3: CASSPVSGEKLFF. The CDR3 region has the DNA TGTGCCAGCAGCCCCGTGTCGGGGGAAAAACTGTTTTTT. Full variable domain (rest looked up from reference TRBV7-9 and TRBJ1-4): DTGVSQNPRHKITKRGQNVTFRCDPISEHNRLYWYRQTLGQGPEFLTYFQNEAQLEKSRLLSDRFSAERPKGSFSTLEIQRTEQGDSAMYLCASSPVSGEKLFFGSGTQLSVL.

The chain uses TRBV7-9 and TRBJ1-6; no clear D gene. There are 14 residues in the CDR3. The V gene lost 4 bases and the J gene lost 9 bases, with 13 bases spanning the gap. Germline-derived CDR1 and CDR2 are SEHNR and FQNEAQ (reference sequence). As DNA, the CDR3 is TGTGCCAGCAGCTCGGGAGTTTTGGCTTCACCCCTCCACTTT. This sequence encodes CASSSGVLASPLHF.

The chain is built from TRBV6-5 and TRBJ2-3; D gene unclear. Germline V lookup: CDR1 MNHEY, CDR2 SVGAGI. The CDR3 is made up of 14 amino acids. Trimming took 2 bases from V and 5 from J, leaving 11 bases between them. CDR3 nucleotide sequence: TGTGCCAGCAGTTACCCAACCCCGGAAGATACGCAGTATTTT. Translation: CASSYPTPEDTQYF.

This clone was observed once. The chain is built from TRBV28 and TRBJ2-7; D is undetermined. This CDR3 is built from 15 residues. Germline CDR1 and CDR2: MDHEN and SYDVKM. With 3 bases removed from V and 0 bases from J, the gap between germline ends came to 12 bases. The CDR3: CASSLLGTDSYEQYF. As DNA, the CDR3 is TGTGCCAGCAGTTTGTTGGGAACAGACTCCTACGAGCAGTACTTC.

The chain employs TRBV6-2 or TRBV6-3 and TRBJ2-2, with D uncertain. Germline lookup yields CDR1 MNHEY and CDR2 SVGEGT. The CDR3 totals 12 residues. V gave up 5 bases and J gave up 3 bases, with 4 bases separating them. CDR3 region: CASSLDTGELFF. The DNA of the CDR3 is TGTGCCAGCAGTCTAGACACCGGGGAGCTGTTTTTT.

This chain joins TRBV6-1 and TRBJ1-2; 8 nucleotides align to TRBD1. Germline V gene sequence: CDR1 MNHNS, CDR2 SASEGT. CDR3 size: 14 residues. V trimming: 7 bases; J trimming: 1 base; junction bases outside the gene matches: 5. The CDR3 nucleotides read TGTGCCAGCACCGGACAGGGCTTTAACTATGGCTACACCTTC. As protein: CASTGQGFNYGYTF.

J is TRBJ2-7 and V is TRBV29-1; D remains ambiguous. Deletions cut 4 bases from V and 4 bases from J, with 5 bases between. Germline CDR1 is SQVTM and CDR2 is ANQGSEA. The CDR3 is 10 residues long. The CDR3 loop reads CSVADYEQYF. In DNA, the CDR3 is TGCAGCGTTGCAGATTACGAGCAGTACTTC.

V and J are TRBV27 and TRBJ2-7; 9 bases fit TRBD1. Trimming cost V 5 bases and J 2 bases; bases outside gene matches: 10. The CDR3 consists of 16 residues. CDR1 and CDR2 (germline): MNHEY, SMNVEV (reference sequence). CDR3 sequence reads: CASSPTGGTGTYEQYF. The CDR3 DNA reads TGTGCCAGCAGTCCGACCGGCGGGACAGGGACCTACGAGCAGTACTTC.